The 21 T cell receptor beta chains in this list originate from one sample, sequenced in a study of shared clonotypes between healthy human individuals (dated by TCRdb to about 2020). CD8 naive samples consisted of CD45RO-negative cells that were positively selected for CCR7, yielding a CD45RA+CCR7+ population without TemRA cells. The library relied on the immunoSEQ multiplex PCR assay. TCRdb limited this immuneACCESS table to in-frame rearrangements with V and J called. A share of clones is missing; checked studies link under half to unresolved V genes, and the rest is unexplained. This sample has about 600,000 clones in its table, and 98% of those were observed once. 0.25% to 0.35% of the sample rests with the top ten. Material: naive CD8+ T cells sorted from blood. Interpreted using the paper, the cell subset or site label stands for: CD45RA+CCR7+. All receptors come from a man aged 30 to 45 in good health.

The CDR3 sequence: CASMGGRDLANYGYTF. The CDR3 region has the DNA TGTGCCAGCATGGGGGGCCGAGATTTAGCTAACTATGGCTACACCTTC. The V gene is TRBV2, the J gene TRBJ1-2; the D gene is possibly TRBD1 (6 bases). Germline V gene data show CDR1 as SNHLY and CDR2 as FYNNEI. This CDR3 spans 16 amino acids. The ends were cut back, 7 bases at V and 0 bases at J, with 18 bases in the middle. The variable domain in full, completed from reference TRBV2 and TRBJ1-2, reads EPEVTQTPSHQVTQMGQEVILRCVPISNHLYFYWYRQILGQKVEFLVSFYNNEISEKSEIFDDQFSVERPDGSNFTLKIRSTKLEDSAMYFCASMGGRDLANYGYTFGSGTRLTVV.

The rearrangement uses TRBV7-9 and TRBJ2-7, with D perhaps given as TRBD1 or TRBD2 (6 bases each). CDR3 length: 14 amino acids. CDR1 is SEHNR, CDR2 FQNEAQ, per germline (reference sequence). The V end lost 1 base, the J end lost 5 bases, and 12 bases lay between the germline ends. The CDR3 DNA sequence: TGTGCCAGCAGCTTAGTAGAGGGGGGCCACGAGCAGTACTTC. It translates to CASSLVEGGHEQYF.

The chain links TRBV13 to TRBJ2-5, with 11 bases lining up with TRBD2. The CDR3 is 16 residues long. The ends lost 6 bases at V and 4 bases at J; junction bases unmatched: 10. Germline CDR1 reads PRHDT; CDR2 reads FYEKMQ (reference sequence). CDR3 loop: CASSIAGGRFGETQYF. CDR3 nucleotides: TGTGCCAGCAGTATAGCGGGAGGGCGGTTCGGAGAGACCCAGTACTTC.

The chain carries TRBV11-3 and TRBJ2-1, with TRBD1 matching 8 bases. V was clipped by 0 bases and J by 6 bases; unmatched bases: 10. In germline, CDR1 is SGHNT, CDR2 YENEEA. This CDR3 region has 17 residues. The CDR3 DNA is TGTGCCAGCAGCTTAGAGGCAGGGACAGGAAATTTCAATGAGCAGTTCTTC. It translates to CASSLEAGTGNFNEQFF.

The chain joins TRBV4-2 to TRBJ2-2; a possible D gene is TRBD1 (5 bases). Trimming stripped 0 bases from V and 2 bases from J, with 13 bases between. The germline V gene encodes CDR1 LGHNA and CDR2 YNFKEQ. This CDR3 comprises 17 residues. Written as DNA, the CDR3 is TGTGCCAGCAGCCAAGAAAGAGCTACAGGAAACACCGGGGAGCTGTTTTTT. It yields the protein CASSQERATGNTGELFF.

V gene TRBV5-1 combines with J gene TRBJ1-4; D is undetermined. This CDR3 has 15 amino acids. The germline V and J ends were trimmed by 2 bases and 0 bases, with 8 bases remaining between them. Per germline, CDR1 SGHRS and CDR2 YFSETQ. The CDR3 region has the DNA TGCGCCAGCAGCTTCGGGATTGCAACTAATGAAAAACTGTTTTTT. Translated: CASSFGIATNEKLFF.

This chain uses TRBV19 with TRBJ2-3; D not resolved. Trimming took off 5 bases at V and 2 bases at J, with 8 bases between the two ends. This CDR3 has 13 residues. Germline V gene lookup returns CDR1 LNHDA and CDR2 SQIVND (reference sequence). CDR3 sequence reads: CASSSIPTDTQYF. The CDR3 DNA follows: TGTGCCAGTAGTTCTATTCCCACAGATACGCAGTATTTT. Together with reference TRBV19 and TRBJ2-3, the CDR3 gives the full variable domain: DGGITQSPKYLFRKEGQNVTLSCEQNLNHDAMYWYRQDPGQGLRLIYYSQIVNDFQKGDIAEGYSVSREKKESFPLTVTSAQKNPTAFYLCASSSIPTDTQYFGPGTRLTVL.

This clone was recorded once. V gene TRBV28 combines with J gene TRBJ2-7; 11 bases are shared with TRBD1. Looked up from germline, CDR1 is MDHEN and CDR2 is SYDVKM. This CDR3 has 13 amino acids. J gave up 6 bases and V 6 bases, and 4 bases lay outside the gene matches. In nucleotides, the CDR3 is TGTGCCAGCAGACGGACAGGGGGCCTCGAGCAGTACTTC. It yields the protein CASRRTGGLEQYF.

V usage is TRBV7-8 and J usage is TRBJ2-7; weak D call: TRBD2 (6 bases). V was pared by 2 bases and J by 0 bases, with 14 bases between. Looked up from germline, CDR1 is SGHVS and CDR2 is FQNEAQ. There are 16 residues in the CDR3. CDR3 loop: CASSLSRDGSSYEQYF. DNA for the CDR3: TGTGCCAGCAGCTTATCTCGGGACGGGAGCTCCTACGAGCAGTACTTC.

The V gene is TRBV4-1, the J gene TRBJ2-3; 11 bases match TRBD1. Germline assignment: CDR1 MGHRA and CDR2 YSYEKL. The CDR3 runs 22 residues. Trimming cost V 2 bases and J 0 bases; bases outside gene matches: 19. The CDR3 is CASSQFIGTGGSLPTSTDTQYF. The CDR3 DNA is TGCGCCAGCAGCCAATTTATCGGGACAGGGGGTTCCCTCCCAACTAGCACAGATACGCAGTATTTT.

V usage is TRBV7-9 and J usage is TRBJ2-2, with a possible D match to TRBD1 (5 bases). The V gene's germline CDR1 is SEHNR and CDR2 FQNEAQ (reference sequence). Trimming removed 5 bases from V and 0 bases from J, with 16 bases in between. This CDR3 is built from 17 residues. CDR3 sequence: CASSLLPRTPNTGELFF. CDR3 DNA: TGTGCCAGCAGCCTCCTCCCCCGGACACCGAACACCGGGGAGCTGTTTTTT.

DNA of the CDR3: TGTGCCAGCAGCGAGGACTTCTCTGGAAACACCATATATTTT. This codes for CASSEDFSGNTIYF. The J gene is TRBJ1-3, the V gene TRBV13; no clear D. V was cut by 5 bases and J by 0 bases, with 8 bases left in between. CDR3 length: 14 residues. Looked up from germline, CDR1 is PRHDT and CDR2 is FYEKMQ (reference sequence).

In regard to this clone: This CDR3 is also generated by other DNA sequences in the sample. The chain couples TRBV27 to TRBJ2-7; tentative D call: TRBD1 (5 bases). This CDR3 comprises 13 residues. Germline V gene lookup returns CDR1 MNHEY and CDR2 SMNVEV (reference sequence). V shed 2 bases and J shed 3 bases, with 8 bases lying between them. The CDR3 here is CASSLRGFYEQYF. As DNA, the CDR3 is TGTGCCAGCAGTTTAAGGGGATTCTACGAGCAGTACTTC.

The rearrangement uses TRBV4-3 and TRBJ2-7, with 7 bases fitting TRBD1. CDR1 and CDR2 from the germline V gene are LGHNA and YSLEER. V shed 0 bases and J 2 bases; nucleotides not matched to a gene: 4. The CDR3 has 15 residues. The CDR3 sequence: CASSQDRGTAYEQYF. As DNA, the CDR3 is TGCGCCAGCAGCCAAGATAGAGGGACAGCCTACGAGCAGTACTTC.

J is TRBJ1-5 and V is TRBV19; no firm D call. This CDR3 has 13 amino acids. The germline CDR1 and CDR2 sequences are LNHDA and SQIVND (reference sequence). Trimming removed 1 base at V and 7 bases at J, with 8 bases between. CDR3 in DNA: TGTGCCAGTAGTATAGCGAAGGGACAGCCCCAGCATTTT. Amino acid sequence: CASSIAKGQPQHF.

The rearrangement uses TRBV7-9 and TRBJ2-7, with D perhaps TRBD2 (5 bases). Germline CDR1 SEHNR, CDR2 FQNEAQ (reference sequence). With 2 bases removed from V and 7 bases from J, the gap between germline ends came to 12 bases. The CDR3 has 13 residues. The CDR3 nucleotides read TGTGCCAGCAGCTTAAGAGGGCCGGATGAGCAGTACTTC. Protein: CASSLRGPDEQYF.

The chain links TRBV27 to TRBJ1-4, with D perhaps matching TRBD1 (5 bases). Trimming removed 6 bases at V and 3 bases at J, with 14 bases between. Germline V gene data show CDR1 as MNHEY and CDR2 as SMNVEV (reference sequence). The CDR3 runs 15 residues. In nucleotides, the CDR3 is TGTGCCAGCAGGTCTTTGGCAGGGCCTAATGAAAAACTGTTTTTT. Protein product: CASRSLAGPNEKLFF.

The rearrangement uses TRBV10-3 and TRBJ2-7; 7 positions match TRBD2. Germline values: CDR1 ENHRY, CDR2 SYGVKD. Trimming at V came to 3 bases and at J to 3 bases, leaving 8 bases not matched to a gene. This CDR3 has 15 residues. The CDR3 nucleotides read TGTGCCATCAGTGACGCGACTAGCTCTATCTACGAGCAGTACTTC. Translation gives CAISDATSSIYEQYF.

The V call is TRBV14, the J call TRBJ2-7, with D hard to call. Germline CDR1 is SGHDN and CDR2 is FVKESK. Trimming stripped 1 base from V and 3 bases from J, with 13 bases between. The CDR3 contains 15 residues. The CDR3 spells CASSQAHIGFYEQYF. Here the CDR3 DNA reads TGTGCCAGCAGCCAAGCCCATATAGGGTTCTACGAGCAGTACTTC.

V is TRBV15 and J is TRBJ2-7; D not certain. Germline V gene sequence: CDR1 LNHNV, CDR2 YYDKDF (reference sequence). The CDR3 is 14 amino acids. Trimming removed 4 bases from V and 2 bases from J, with 12 bases in between. The CDR3: CATSKRTVTYEQYF. The CDR3 region has the DNA TGTGCCACCAGCAAAAGAACGGTTACCTACGAGCAGTACTTC.

V gene TRBV27 combines with J gene TRBJ2-7, with D possibly being TRBD1 (6 bases). This CDR3 contains 15 residues. CDR1 and CDR2 (germline): MNHEY, SMNVEV (reference sequence). Trimming stripped 4 bases from V and 1 base from J, with 14 bases between. The CDR3 DNA sequence: TGTGCCAGCAGTTCTGGTGGGGGCCGGTCCTACGAGCAGTACTTC. Translation gives CASSSGGGRSYEQYF.